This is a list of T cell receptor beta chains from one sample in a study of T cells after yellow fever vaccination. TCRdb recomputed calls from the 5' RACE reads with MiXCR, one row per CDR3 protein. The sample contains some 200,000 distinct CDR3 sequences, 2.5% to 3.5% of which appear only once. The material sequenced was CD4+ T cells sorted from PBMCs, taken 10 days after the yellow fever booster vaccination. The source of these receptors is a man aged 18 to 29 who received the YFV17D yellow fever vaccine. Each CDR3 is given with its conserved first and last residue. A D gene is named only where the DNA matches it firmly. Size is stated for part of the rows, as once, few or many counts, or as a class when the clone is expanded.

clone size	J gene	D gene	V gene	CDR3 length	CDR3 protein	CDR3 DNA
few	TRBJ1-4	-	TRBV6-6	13	CAGTGTLNEKLFF	TGTGCCGGTACAGGGACCCTAAATGAAAAACTGTTTTTT
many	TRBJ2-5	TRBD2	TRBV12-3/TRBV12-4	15	CASSERLAGGETQYF	TGTGCCAGCAGTGAACGACTAGCGGGGGGAGAGACCCAGTACTTC
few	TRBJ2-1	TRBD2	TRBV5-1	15	CASSLEGTSYGEQFF	TGCGCCAGCAGCTTGGAGGGGACTAGCTACGGTGAGCAGTTCTTC
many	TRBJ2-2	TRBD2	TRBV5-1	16	CASRTSGGPNTGELFF	TGCGCCAGCAGAACTAGCGGGGGGCCGAACACCGGGGAGCTGTTTTTT
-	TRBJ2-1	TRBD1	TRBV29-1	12	CSVVYGRGPLFF	TGCAGCGTTGTCTATGGCAGGGGGCCCCTATTCTTC
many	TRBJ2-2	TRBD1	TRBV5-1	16	CASSLVAGQGVGELFF	TGCGCCAGCAGCTTGGTTGCGGGACAGGGAGTCGGGGAGCTGTTTTTT
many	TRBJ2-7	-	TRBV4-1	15	CASSQDGTFSYEQYF	TGCGCCAGCAGCCAAGATGGCACATTCTCCTACGAGCAGTACTTC
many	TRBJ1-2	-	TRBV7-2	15	CASSPRRQGRGGYTF	TGTGCCAGCAGCCCACGGAGGCAGGGGCGTGGGGGCTACACCTTC
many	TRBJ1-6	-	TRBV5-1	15	CASTLQGTEGSPLHF	TGCGCCAGCACATTACAGGGTACAGAAGGGTCACCCCTCCACTTT
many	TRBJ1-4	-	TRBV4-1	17	CASTRGQGWDSNEKLFF	TGCGCCAGCACCCGTGGTCAGGGTTGGGATTCCAATGAAAAACTGTTTTTT
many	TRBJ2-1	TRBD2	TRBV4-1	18	CASSRGLAGGFLYNEQFF	TGCGCCAGCAGCCGAGGCCTAGCGGGGGGATTCCTCTACAATGAGCAGTTCTTC
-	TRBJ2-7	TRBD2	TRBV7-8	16	CASSPNDGGGFYEQYF	TGTGCCAGCAGCCCCAATGATGGCGGGGGATTCTACGAGCAGTACTTC
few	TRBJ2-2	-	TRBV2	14	CASILGRDPGELFF	TGTGCCAGCATCCTGGGGCGCGACCCCGGGGAGCTGTTTTTT
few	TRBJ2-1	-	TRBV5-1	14	CASRRTGSNNEQFF	TGCGCCAGCAGGCGTACAGGGTCCAACAATGAGCAGTTCTTC
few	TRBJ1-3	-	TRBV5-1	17	CASSLEWTIGGGNTIYF	TGCGCCAGCAGCTTGGAATGGACAATCGGAGGTGGAAACACCATATATTTT
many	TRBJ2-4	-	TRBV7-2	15	CASSLKGGTKNIQYF	TGTGCCAGCAGCTTAAAGGGGGGAACCAAAAACATTCAGTACTTC
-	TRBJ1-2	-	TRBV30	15	CARRASLKLNYGYTF	TGTGCCCGAAGGGCATCACTTAAACTTAACTATGGCTACACCTTC
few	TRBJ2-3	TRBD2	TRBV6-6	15	CASSSSGGRTDTQYF	TGTGCCAGCAGTTCTAGCGGGGGGCGCACAGATACGCAGTATTTT
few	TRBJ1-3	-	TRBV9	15	CASSVRGNSGNTIYF	TGTGCCAGCAGCGTACGGGGTAACTCTGGAAACACCATATATTTT
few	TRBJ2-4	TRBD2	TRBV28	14	CASTRRGAKNIQYF	TGTGCCAGCACCCGGCGGGGGGCCAAAAACATTCAGTACTTC
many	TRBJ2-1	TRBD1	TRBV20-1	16	CSASRGGQGVPNEQFF	TGCAGTGCTAGTAGGGGGGGACAGGGCGTCCCCAATGAGCAGTTCTTC
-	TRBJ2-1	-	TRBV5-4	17	CASSLAGVGSTKNEQFF	TGTGCCAGCAGCTTGGCCGGGGTGGGCTCCACGAAAAATGAGCAGTTCTTC
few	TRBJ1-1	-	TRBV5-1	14	CASSLDGPRAEAFF	TGCGCCAGCAGTTTGGACGGGCCGCGAGCTGAAGCTTTCTTT
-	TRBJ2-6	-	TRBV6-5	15	CASSYEGSGANVLTF	TGTGCCAGCAGTTACGAGGGCTCTGGGGCCAACGTCCTGACTTTC
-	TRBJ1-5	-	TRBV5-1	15	CASSPGQGLNQPQHF	TGCGCCAGCAGCCCGGGACAAGGGCTAAATCAGCCCCAGCATTTT
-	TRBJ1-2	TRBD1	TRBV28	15	CASSFITGGSYGYTF	TGTGCCAGCAGTTTTATAACAGGGGGTTCCTATGGCTACACCTTC
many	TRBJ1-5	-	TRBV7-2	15	CASSFVRGFNQPQHF	TGTGCCAGCAGCTTTGTCAGGGGTTTCAATCAGCCCCAGCATTTT
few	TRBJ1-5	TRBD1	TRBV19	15	CASSPTGALNQPQHF	TGTGCCAGTAGTCCCACAGGGGCTCTCAATCAGCCCCAGCATTTT
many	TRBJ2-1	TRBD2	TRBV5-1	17	CASRGLAGGTRLGEQFF	TGCGCCAGCAGGGGACTAGCGGGGGGTACCCGTTTGGGTGAGCAGTTCTTC
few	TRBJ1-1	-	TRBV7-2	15	CASSTVGGLWTEAFF	TGTGCCAGTAGTACGGTGGGGGGCCTATGGACTGAAGCTTTCTTT
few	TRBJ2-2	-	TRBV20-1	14	CSASEGGYTGELFF	TGCAGTGCTAGTGAGGGCGGATACACCGGGGAGCTGTTTTTT
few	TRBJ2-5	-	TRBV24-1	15	CATSDARGAAETQYF	TGTGCCACCAGTGATGCCCGGGGGGCCGCAGAGACCCAGTACTTC
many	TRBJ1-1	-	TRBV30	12	CAWNREITEAFF	TGTGCCTGGAACAGGGAGATTACTGAAGCTTTCTTT
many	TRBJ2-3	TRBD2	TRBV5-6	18	CASSLGLAGGLGTDTQYF	TGTGCCAGCAGCTTGGGACTAGCGGGGGGGCTTGGGACAGATACGCAGTATTTT
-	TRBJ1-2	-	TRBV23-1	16	CASSQSGDMRYYGYTF	TGCGCCAGCAGTCAATCTGGGGACATGCGCTACTATGGCTACACCTTC
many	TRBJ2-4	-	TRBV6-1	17	CASTGEPRGGVKNIQYF	TGTGCCTCTACGGGGGAACCTAGGGGAGGCGTCAAAAACATTCAGTACTTC
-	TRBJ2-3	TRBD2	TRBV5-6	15	CASSQAGIYTDTQYF	TGTGCCAGCAGCCAAGCGGGGATTTACACAGATACGCAGTATTTT
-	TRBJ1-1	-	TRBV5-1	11	CASRIGTEAFF	TGCGCCAGCAGAATCGGCACTGAAGCTTTCTTT
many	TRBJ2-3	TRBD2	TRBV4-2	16	CASSQDRSGGADTQYF	TGTGCCAGCAGCCAAGATCGAAGCGGGGGGGCGGATACGCAGTATTTT
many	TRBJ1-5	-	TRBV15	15	CATSRGDYGRQPQHF	TGTGCCACCAGCAGAGGAGACTATGGTAGGCAGCCCCAGCATTTT
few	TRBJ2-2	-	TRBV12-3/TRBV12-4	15	CASSLNQGMAGELFF	TGTGCCAGCAGTTTAAATCAGGGGATGGCCGGGGAGCTGTTTTTT
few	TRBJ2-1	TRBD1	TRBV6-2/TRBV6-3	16	CASSYRTGGAYNEQFF	TGTGCCAGCAGTTACCGGACAGGGGGCGCCTACAATGAGCAGTTCTTC
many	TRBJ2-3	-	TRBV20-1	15	CSATWTATSTDTQYF	TGCAGTGCTACCTGGACAGCCACTAGCACAGATACGCAGTATTTT
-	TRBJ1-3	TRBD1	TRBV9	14	CASCEQGAGNTIYF	TGTGCCAGCTGTGAACAGGGGGCGGGAAACACCATATATTTT
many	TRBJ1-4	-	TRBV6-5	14	CASSYSPGDEKLFF	TGTGCCAGCAGTTACTCGCCGGGGGACGAAAAACTGTTTTTT
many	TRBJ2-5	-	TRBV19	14	CASSIGGAGETQYF	TGTGCCAGTAGTATAGGGGGCGCTGGGGAGACCCAGTACTTC
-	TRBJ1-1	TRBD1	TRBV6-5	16	CASSSRGQGARTEAFF	TGTGCCAGCAGTTCTAGGGGGCAGGGGGCTCGGACTGAAGCTTTCTTT
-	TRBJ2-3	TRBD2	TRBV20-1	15	CSARGGGGSRDTQYF	TGCAGTGCTAGAGGCGGGGGGGGCTCTAGAGATACGCAGTATTTT